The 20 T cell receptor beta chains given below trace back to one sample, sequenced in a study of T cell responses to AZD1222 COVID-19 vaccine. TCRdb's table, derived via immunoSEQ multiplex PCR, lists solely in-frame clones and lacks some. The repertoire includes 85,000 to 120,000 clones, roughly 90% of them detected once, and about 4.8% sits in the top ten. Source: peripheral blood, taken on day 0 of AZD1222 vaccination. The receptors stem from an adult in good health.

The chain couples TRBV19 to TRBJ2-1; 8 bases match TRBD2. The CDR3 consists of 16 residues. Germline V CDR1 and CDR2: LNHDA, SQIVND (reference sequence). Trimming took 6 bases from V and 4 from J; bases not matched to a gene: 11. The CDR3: CASRRPGLAGYNEQFF. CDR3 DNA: TGTGCCAGTAGGAGGCCTGGGCTAGCGGGTTACAATGAGCAGTTCTTC.

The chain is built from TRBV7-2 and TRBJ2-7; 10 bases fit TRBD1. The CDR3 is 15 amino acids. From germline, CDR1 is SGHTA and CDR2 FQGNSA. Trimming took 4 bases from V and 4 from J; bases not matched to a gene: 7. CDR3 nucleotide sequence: TGTGCCAGCAGCTCCTCGGGACAGGGGATATACGAGCAGTACTTC. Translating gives CASSSSGQGIYEQYF.

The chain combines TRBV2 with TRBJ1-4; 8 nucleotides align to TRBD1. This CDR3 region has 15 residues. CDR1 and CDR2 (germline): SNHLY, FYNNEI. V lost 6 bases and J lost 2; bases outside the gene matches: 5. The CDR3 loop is CASRERQGTNEKLFF. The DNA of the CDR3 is TGTGCCAGCAGGGAAAGACAGGGGACTAATGAAAAACTGTTTTTT.

CDR3 sequence reads: CATSTPGLATDTQYF. The CDR3, as DNA: TGTGCCACCAGCACCCCGGGACTAGCGACAGATACGCAGTATTTT. The chain links TRBV15 to TRBJ2-3, with TRBD2 matching over 10 bases. Trimming cost V 4 bases and J 3 bases; bases outside gene matches: 4. Germline V gene sequence: CDR1 LNHNV, CDR2 YYDKDF (reference sequence). This CDR3 has 15 residues.

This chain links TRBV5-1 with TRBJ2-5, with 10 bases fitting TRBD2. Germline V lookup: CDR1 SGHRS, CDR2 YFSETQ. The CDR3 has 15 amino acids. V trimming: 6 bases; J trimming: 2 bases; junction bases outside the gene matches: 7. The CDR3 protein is CASNSGRGPQETQYF. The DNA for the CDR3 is TGCGCCAGCAACAGCGGGAGGGGACCACAAGAGACCCAGTACTTC. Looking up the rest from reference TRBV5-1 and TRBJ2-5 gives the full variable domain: KAGVTQTPRYLIKTRGQQVTLSCSPISGHRSVSWYQQTPGQGLQFLFEYFSETQRNKGNFPGRFSGRQFSNSRSEMNVSTLELGDSALYLCASNSGRGPQETQYFGPGTRLLVL.

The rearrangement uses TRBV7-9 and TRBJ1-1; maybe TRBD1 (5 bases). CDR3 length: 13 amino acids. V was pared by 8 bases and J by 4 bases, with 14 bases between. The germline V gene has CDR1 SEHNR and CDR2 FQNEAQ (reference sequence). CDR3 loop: CASFKLGGTEAFF. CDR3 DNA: TGTGCCAGCTTCAAATTGGGGGGCACTGAAGCTTTCTTT. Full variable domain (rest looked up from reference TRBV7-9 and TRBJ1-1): DTGVSQNPRHKITKRGQNVTFRCDPISEHNRLYWYRQTLGQGPEFLTYFQNEAQLEKSRLLSDRFSAERPKGSFSTLEIQRTEQGDSAMYLCASFKLGGTEAFFGQGTRLTVV.

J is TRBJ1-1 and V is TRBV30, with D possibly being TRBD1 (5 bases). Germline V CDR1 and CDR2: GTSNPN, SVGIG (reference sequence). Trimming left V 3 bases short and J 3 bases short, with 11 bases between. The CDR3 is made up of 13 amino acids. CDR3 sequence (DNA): TGTGCCTGGAGGTCCGGGACCCACACTGAAGCTTTCTTT. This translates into CAWRSGTHTEAFF.

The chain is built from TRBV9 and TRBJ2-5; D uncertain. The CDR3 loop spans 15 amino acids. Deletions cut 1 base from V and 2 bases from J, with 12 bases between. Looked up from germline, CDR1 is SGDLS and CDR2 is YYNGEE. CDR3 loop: CASSVSADLQETQYF. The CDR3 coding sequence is TGTGCCAGCAGCGTATCCGCGGATCTACAAGAGACCCAGTACTTC.

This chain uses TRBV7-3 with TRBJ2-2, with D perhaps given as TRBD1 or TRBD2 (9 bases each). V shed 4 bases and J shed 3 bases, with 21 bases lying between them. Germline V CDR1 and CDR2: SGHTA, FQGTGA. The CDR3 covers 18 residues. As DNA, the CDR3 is TGTGCCAGCAGCTCCGGGACAGGGACTAGCCGATACACCGGGGAGCTGTTTTTT. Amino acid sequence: CASSSGTGTSRYTGELFF.

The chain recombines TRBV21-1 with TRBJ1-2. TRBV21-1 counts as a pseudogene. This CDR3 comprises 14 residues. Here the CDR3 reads CASSNLGGKAGYTF. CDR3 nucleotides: TGTGCCAGCAGCAACCTGGGGGGCAAGGCCGGCTACACCTTC.

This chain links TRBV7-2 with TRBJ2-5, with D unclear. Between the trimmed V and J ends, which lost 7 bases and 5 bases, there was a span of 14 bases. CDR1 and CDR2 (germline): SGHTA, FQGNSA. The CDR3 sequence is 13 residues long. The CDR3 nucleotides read TGTGCCAGCACCCTGACGAGTTTCGAGACCCAGTACTTC. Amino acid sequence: CASTLTSFETQYF.

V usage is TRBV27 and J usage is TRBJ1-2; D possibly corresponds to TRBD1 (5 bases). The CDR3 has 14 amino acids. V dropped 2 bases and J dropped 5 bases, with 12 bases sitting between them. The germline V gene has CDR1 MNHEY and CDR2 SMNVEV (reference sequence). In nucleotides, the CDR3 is TGTGCCAGCAGTTTAAAGGCAGGGTCTTATGGCTACACCTTC. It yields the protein CASSLKAGSYGYTF.

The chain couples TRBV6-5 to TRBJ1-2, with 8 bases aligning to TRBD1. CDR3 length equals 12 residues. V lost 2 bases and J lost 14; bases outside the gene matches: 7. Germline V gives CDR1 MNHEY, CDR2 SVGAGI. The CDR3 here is CASSYRGQVATF. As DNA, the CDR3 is TGTGCCAGCAGTTACCGGGGACAGGTGGCGACCTTC.

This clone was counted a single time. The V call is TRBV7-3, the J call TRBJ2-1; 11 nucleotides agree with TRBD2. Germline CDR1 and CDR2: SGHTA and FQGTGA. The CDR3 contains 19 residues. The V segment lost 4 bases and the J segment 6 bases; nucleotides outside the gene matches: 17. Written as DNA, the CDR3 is TGTGCCAGCAGCTCCCATTCGGGACTAGCGGCAATTAAGGGCAATGAGCAGTTCTTC. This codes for CASSSHSGLAAIKGNEQFF.

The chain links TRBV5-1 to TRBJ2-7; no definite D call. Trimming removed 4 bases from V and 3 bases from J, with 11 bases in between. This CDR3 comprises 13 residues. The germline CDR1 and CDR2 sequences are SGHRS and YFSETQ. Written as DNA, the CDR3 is TGCGCCAGCAGCCTAGACACCCTCTACGAGCAGTACTTC. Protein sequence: CASSLDTLYEQYF.

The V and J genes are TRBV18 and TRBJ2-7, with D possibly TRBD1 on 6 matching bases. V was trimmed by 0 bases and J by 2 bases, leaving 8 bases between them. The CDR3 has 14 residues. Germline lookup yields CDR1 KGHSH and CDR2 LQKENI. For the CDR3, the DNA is TGTGCCAGCTCACCACCACAGGGAGCCTACGAGCAGTACTTC. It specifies CASSPPQGAYEQYF.

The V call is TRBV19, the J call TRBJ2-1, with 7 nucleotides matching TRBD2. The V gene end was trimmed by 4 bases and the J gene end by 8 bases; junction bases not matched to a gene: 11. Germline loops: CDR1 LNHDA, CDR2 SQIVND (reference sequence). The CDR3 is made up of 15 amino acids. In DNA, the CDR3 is TGTGCCAGTAGTAGATTAGCGGGTGAGGTGGATGAGCAGTTCTTC. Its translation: CASSRLAGEVDEQFF.

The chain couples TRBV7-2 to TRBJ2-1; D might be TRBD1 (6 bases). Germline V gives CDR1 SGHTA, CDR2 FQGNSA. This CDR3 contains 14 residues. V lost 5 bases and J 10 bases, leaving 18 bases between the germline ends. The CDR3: CASSDGSGTWEQFF. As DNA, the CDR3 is TGTGCCAGCAGCGATGGGTCAGGGACATGGGAGCAGTTCTTC.

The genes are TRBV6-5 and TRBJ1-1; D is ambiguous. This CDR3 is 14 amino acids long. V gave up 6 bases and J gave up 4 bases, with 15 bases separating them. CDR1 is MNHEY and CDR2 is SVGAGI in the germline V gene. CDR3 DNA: TGTGCCAGCAGACTCCAGACACCCAGCACTGAAGCTTTCTTT. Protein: CASRLQTPSTEAFF.

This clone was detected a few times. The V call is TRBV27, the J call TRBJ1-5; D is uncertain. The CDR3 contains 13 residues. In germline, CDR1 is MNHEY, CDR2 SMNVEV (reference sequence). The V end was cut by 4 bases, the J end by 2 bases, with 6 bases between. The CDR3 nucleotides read TGTGCCAGCAGTTACTCCGGCAATCAGCCCCAGCATTTT. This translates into CASSYSGNQPQHF.